Following are 17 T cell receptor beta chains from one sample sequenced in a study of early stage breast cancer tumors. The data were produced by immunoSEQ multiplex PCR, yet TCRdb's version contains in-frame clones alone and is incomplete. The data show about 72,000 clones, roughly 84% seen once. Material for sequencing was blood. The receptors originated from a person in their sixties with breast cancer.

The chain carries TRBV7-2 and TRBJ2-7; D is perhaps TRBD2 (7 bases). Trimming took off 5 bases at V and 2 bases at J, with 19 bases between the two ends. The CDR3 is 16 residues long. Germline V gene lookup returns CDR1 SGHTA and CDR2 FQGNSA. Here the CDR3 reads CASSPRGGMGAYEQYF. The CDR3 DNA sequence: TGTGCCAGCAGCCCGAGGGGGGGAATGGGGGCCTACGAGCAGTACTTC. The entire variable domain, with the rest obtained from reference TRBV7-2 and TRBJ2-7, is as follows: GAGVSQSPSNKVTEKGKDVELRCDPISGHTALYWYRQSLGQGLEFLIYFQGNSAPDKSGLPSDRFSAERTGGSVSTLTIQRTQQEDSAVYLCASSPRGGMGAYEQYFGPGTRLTVT.

As to this clone: One end of the junction fails to match germline, which may point to a read error. The gene calls are TRBV2 and TRBJ2-2; a weak D match, TRBD2 (5 bases). Germline loops: CDR1 SNHLY, CDR2 FYNNEI. This CDR3 contains 14 residues. CDR3: CASSFSGNPGELFF. The DNA for the CDR3 is TGTGCCAGCAGTTTCTCCGGGAACCCCGGGGAGCTGTTTTTT.

V usage is TRBV10-3 and J usage is TRBJ2-3; D perhaps matches TRBD1 (7 bases). There are 17 residues in the CDR3. The V end was cut by 3 bases, the J end by 0 bases, with 16 bases between. Germline V gives CDR1 ENHRY, CDR2 SYGVKD. The CDR3 coding sequence is TGTGCCATCAGTGATGTCTGGGAGGACAGGAGCACAGATACGCAGTATTTT. It translates to CAISDVWEDRSTDTQYF.

This clone was counted only a few times. The chain couples TRBV19 to TRBJ2-7, with TRBD1 identical over 7 bases. Trimming removed 6 bases from V and 3 bases from J; junction bases left unmatched: 5. This CDR3 region has 13 residues. Germline values: CDR1 LNHDA, CDR2 SQIVND (reference sequence). The CDR3 here is CASSLGQVYEQYF. DNA of the CDR3: TGTGCCAGTAGCTTAGGACAGGTCTACGAGCAGTACTTC.

The gene calls are TRBV6-1 and TRBJ2-6, with D tentatively TRBD1 (6 bases). V was pared by 4 bases and J by 0 bases, with 16 bases between. The CDR3 is 18 amino acids. Germline lookup yields CDR1 MNHNS and CDR2 SASEGT. CDR3 protein: CASSALQGHSSGANVLTF. As DNA, the CDR3 is TGTGCCAGCAGTGCCCTCCAGGGACATTCCTCTGGGGCCAACGTCCTGACTTTC.

The chain is built from TRBV19 and TRBJ1-6, with TRBD1 identical over 7 bases. Trimming at V came to 10 bases and at J to 0 bases, leaving 3 bases not matched to a gene. CDR3 length: 14 amino acids. Per the germline V gene, CDR1 is LNHDA and CDR2 is SQIVND (reference sequence). CDR3 region: CATGQSSYNSPLHF. CDR3 in DNA: TGTGCCACGGGACAGAGCTCCTATAATTCACCCCTCCACTTT.

CDR3 in amino acids: CASSFNRSPQYF. CDR3 in DNA: TGTGCCAGCAGTTTCAACAGGTCCCCCCAGTACTTC. The V call is TRBV28, the J call TRBJ2-5; possible D gene TRBD1, 5 bases. Trimming took 3 bases from V and 9 from J, leaving 11 bases between them. Germline V gives CDR1 MDHEN, CDR2 SYDVKM. The CDR3 runs 12 residues.

This clone turned up a few times. V and J are TRBV10-3 and TRBJ2-1, with no clear D. The germline V gene encodes CDR1 ENHRY and CDR2 SYGVKD. The CDR3 runs to 14 residues. Trimming cost V 8 bases and J 5 bases, with 16 bases left between them. CDR3 sequence reads: CAISRQRPDNEQFF. CDR3 in DNA: TGTGCCATCTCGCGCCAACGACCCGACAATGAGCAGTTCTTC.

The chain combines TRBV19 with TRBJ1-2; D not resolved. The CDR3 is 13 amino acids. Germline V gene lookup returns CDR1 LNHDA and CDR2 SQIVND (reference sequence). Trimming left V 7 bases short and J 4 bases short, with 13 bases between. The CDR3, as DNA: TGTGCCAGTAAGTTCACGGCGGGCTATGGCTACACCTTC. This gives the protein CASKFTAGYGYTF.

The chain uses TRBV5-1 and TRBJ1-4; 9 bases map to TRBD1. Trimming at V came to 3 bases and at J to 7 bases, leaving 10 bases not matched to a gene. Germline CDR1 and CDR2: SGHRS and YFSETQ. The CDR3 loop spans 16 amino acids. This CDR3 reads CASSSGQGVVSEKLFF. CDR3 nucleotide sequence: TGCGCCAGCAGCTCGGGACAGGGAGTAGTAAGTGAAAAACTGTTTTTT.

The gene calls are TRBV2 and TRBJ2-3, with TRBD1 matching 7 bases. The CDR3 contains 16 residues. V lost 5 bases and J lost 3; bases outside the gene matches: 11. CDR1 SNHLY and CDR2 FYNNEI come from the germline V gene. CDR3 protein: CASSTRQGRRTDTQYF. The CDR3 region has the DNA TGTGCCAGCAGTACCCGACAGGGCCGAAGGACAGATACGCAGTATTTT.

This chain joins TRBV9 and TRBJ1-3, with D perhaps TRBD1 (5 bases). This CDR3 has 14 amino acids. CDR1 is SGDLS, CDR2 YYNGEE, per germline. Trimming left V 0 bases short and J 8 bases short, with 12 bases between. CDR3 loop: CASSVEGQGDTIYF. The CDR3 DNA reads as TGTGCCAGCAGCGTAGAGGGCCAGGGTGACACCATATATTTT.

The V gene is TRBV10-3, the J gene TRBJ2-7; the D gene could be TRBD1 or TRBD2 (5 bases each). This CDR3 is 14 amino acids long. From germline, CDR1 is ENHRY and CDR2 SYGVKD. V lost 3 bases, J lost 4 bases, and 13 bases lay in between. CDR3 protein: CAISDWDRYYEQYF. The CDR3 DNA is TGTGCCATCAGTGATTGGGACCGTTATTACGAGCAGTACTTC.

The chain uses TRBV4-1 and TRBJ1-2; tentatively, D is TRBD1 (5 bases). CDR3 size: 18 residues. Germline CDR1 reads MGHRA; CDR2 reads YSYEKL. V lost 1 base and J 4 bases, leaving 22 bases between the germline ends. CDR3 nucleotide sequence: TGCGCCAGCAGCCAAGTGGGAGGTGCGGGACCCTTGAGCTATGGCTACACCTTC. It codes for CASSQVGGAGPLSYGYTF.

This clone occurred once. CDR3 in DNA: TGTGCCAGCAGTGAAGCGGGAGACGAGCAGTACTTC. Protein: CASSEAGDEQYF. V and J are TRBV6-4 and TRBJ2-7, with 8 bases that match TRBD2. The CDR3 runs 12 residues. V lost 3 bases to trimming and J lost 5 bases; unmatched junction nucleotides: 0. Germline-derived CDR1 and CDR2 are MRHNA and SNTAGT.

The DNA for the CDR3 is TGTGCCAGCAGTTTTCTTAAATCACCCCTCCACTTT. Translating gives CASSFLKSPLHF. J is TRBJ1-6 and V is TRBV27; no firm D call. The CDR3 loop spans 12 amino acids. In germline, CDR1 is MNHEY, CDR2 SMNVEV (reference sequence). V lost 3 bases to trimming and J lost 10 bases, with 7 bases between them.

This chain connects TRBV18 to TRBJ1-2; TRBD1 is a possible D gene (5 bases). CDR1 and CDR2 from the germline V gene are KGHSH and LQKENI. CDR3 length: 15 residues. V was cut by 3 bases and J by 5 bases, with 16 bases left in between. CDR3 sequence reads: CASSPLRETEYGYTF. CDR3 DNA sequence: TGTGCCAGCTCACCCCTTCGTGAGACAGAGTATGGCTACACCTTC.